This T cell receptor beta chain appears in the sequencing data of a study of shared clonotypes between healthy human individuals (dated by TCRdb to 2018 to 2020). In terms of the full investigation: A couple of women and a few men aged 18 to 49 years were included in the cohort. For each donor, CD4 naive and CD4 memory were each given three plates, CD8 naive was given two plates, and CD8 memory was given one plate. To estimate repertoire size and how much clonotypes are shared between individuals, the study performed deep sequencing of blood TCR repertoires from 4 to 6 healthy adults. To increase sequencing depth and limit assay-specific biases, TCR repertoire library preparation and sequencing were carried out by different laboratories using diverse techniques. Per donor, leukapheresis produced somewhere between about 0.8 and 9 billion PBMCs. What the work shows at the level of the full study, not this receptor alone: Across a few donors, around 5.4% of naive CD4, approximately 3.6% of naive CD8, around 2.5% of memory CD4, and under 0.45% of memory CD8 clonotypes were shared. Pairwise subsampling indicated that sequencing depth was expected to affect the degree of clonotype sharing among donors. Sampling was restricted to blood, and TCR repertoires in tissues likely differ from the TCR repertoires found in blood. Because the study included a small number of donors, the genetic and exposure-history diversity represented was limited. Rarefaction of sorted-subset datasets indicated incomplete sequencing despite the large sequencing depth. Estimated clonotype richness was generally larger for naive than for memory subsets. Compared with non-shared clonotypes, the clonotypes found in all four sorted-subset donors had higher generation probabilities.

The CDR3 sequence holds 14 residues, the cysteine and phenylalanine included. Of all the DNA, just the CDR3 is kept, 42 bases in frame from base 1. For this chain, trimming is 5 bases at the V end and 6 bases at the J end, and the number of junction bases without a gene match is 5. CDR1 and CDR2 were assigned from the germline V gene (reference sequence) as MNHEY and SMNVEV. CD8 naive samples were CD45RO-negative cells positively selected for CCR7, giving a CD45RA+CCR7+ population that excluded TemRA cells. The donors were healthy, HIV-negative adults who had no recently reported acute infections or vaccinations. All donors were Caucasian adults living in Nashville, Tennessee, USA. After blood collection by leukapheresis, PBMCs were isolated using Ficoll-Histopaque density gradient centrifugation and then cryopreserved in the vapor phase of liquid nitrogen. Purity and quantity of every magnetically sorted T cell population were checked by analytical flow cytometry. Genomic DNA was isolated from each sorted fraction and quantified by UV absorbance on a Nanodrop 2000c.

Regarding this clone: Its antigen target is currently unknown. No base-level quality is on record; no much larger clone is a single base apart.

TCR CDR3 regions were amplified from genomic DNA by multiplex PCR using the deep immunoSEQ assay. For each cell subset, the extracted genomic DNA was distributed evenly across all wells of several immunoSEQ 96-well plates, and each plate served as one replicate. For sorted subsets, around 200 ng genomic DNA, equal to 25,000 to 35,000 T cell genomes, was loaded into each replicate PCR. Purified libraries were measured with a Qubit 3.0 fluorometer, size-checked on a Bioanalyzer 2100, and measured again with the KAPA Library Quantification kit. Each immunoSEQ 96-well plate was sequenced on its own single-read 150-cycle Illumina NextSeq 550 flow cell. As for how the authors treated the data: Because the immunoSEQ output held only junctional sequences and lacked quality scores, the filtering could not match the filtering applied to full-length reads. To assign V/J genes and CDR3, sequences were annotated using PyIR, a Python wrapper for IgBLAST v1.9, with IMGT germline references. Reads were filtered out if the reads had weak V/J assignments (E-value above 1e-6), no CDR3, stop codons, out-of-frame junctions, or ambiguous translated residues. A V3J clonotype was defined by an identical inferred V gene, J gene, and CDR3 amino acid sequence. To compute the percentage overlap between repertoires, the number of shared unique clonotypes was divided by the size of the smaller repertoire. Three approaches were used to assess repertoire richness: RTK rarefaction, the Chao1 estimator, and Recon v2.1 estimates of unobserved clonotypes. Generation probabilities were computed with OLGA for all TCRbeta clonotypes obtained by the gDNA method from several donors. In TCRdb, the immuneACCESS table is reduced to in-frame sequences with V and J assigned. These tables do not hold every clone; where another copy was compared, an unresolved V gene accounts for under half, and the others remain unexplained. V, J and clone size reflect that table, while D and trimming were determined from the DNA. In this sample the table shows about 2.1 million clones, roughly 95% of which occur a single time. The top ten clones comprise about 1.6% of the sample.

The chain links TRBV27 with TRBJ2-1; TRBD1 lines up with 9 middle nucleotides. The sample was naive CD8+ T cells from PBMCs. The cell subset or site label, as the study defines it: CD45RA+CCR7+. This receptor was taken from a young man in good health. Some clones in this sample may be carry-over from other donors' samples. CDR3 region: CASSNRGPLNEQFF. In nucleotide form, the sequence is TGTGCCAGCAGTAACAGGGGGCCCCTCAATGAGCAGTTCTTC.